The 19 T cell receptor beta chains listed next were all sequenced from one sample in a study of T cell responses to AZD1222 COVID-19 vaccine. Sequencing used immunoSEQ multiplex PCR; TCRdb keeps in-frame clones, though not all of them. The sample shows roughly 100,000 clones, roughly 90% of them seen only once. Source: peripheral blood, taken on day 0 of AZD1222 vaccination. The receptor set was obtained from an adult in good health.

This clone has only one observation. The rearrangement uses TRBV27 and TRBJ2-4; TRBD1 matches at 9 bases. V lost 2 bases, J lost 5 bases, and 4 bases stayed unmatched. Germline CDR1 MNHEY, CDR2 SMNVEV (reference sequence). This CDR3 has 15 amino acids. The CDR3 nucleotides are TGTGCCAGCAGTTTAGGGAGGACAGGGGAAAACATTCAGTACTTC. This codes for CASSLGRTGENIQYF.

The rearrangement uses TRBV6-1 and TRBJ1-2; D call uncertain. The germline V gene has CDR1 MNHNS and CDR2 SASEGT. CDR3 length: 15 amino acids. The V end was cut by 0 bases, the J end by 8 bases, with 16 bases between. CDR3 nucleotide sequence: TGTGCCAGCAGTGAAGCGCTCCCTATAGGGAAGGGCTACACCTTC. Encoded protein: CASSEALPIGKGYTF.

The chain has TRBV29-1 and TRBJ1-2; maybe TRBD1 (5 bases). This CDR3 region has 11 residues. V was clipped by 0 bases and J by 10 bases, with 9 bases between them. Germline CDR1 and CDR2: SQVTM and ANQGSEA. CDR3 sequence reads: CSVEDGGPYTF. CDR3 sequence (DNA): TGCAGCGTTGAAGACGGGGGTCCCTACACCTTC. The variable domain in full, with the rest retrieved from reference TRBV29-1 and TRBJ1-2, is SAVISQKPSRDICQRGTSLTIQCQVDSQVTMMFWYRQQPGQSLTLIATANQGSEATYESGFVIDKFPISRPNLTFSTLTVSNMSPEDSSIYLCSVEDGGPYTFGSGTRLTVV.

The chain joins TRBV21-1 to TRBJ2-3; no check of the table's D call, TRBD1, against the DNA was made. TRBV21-1 is labeled a pseudogene. This CDR3 is built from 13 residues. CDR3 sequence reads: CASPAGALDTQYF. In DNA, the CDR3 is TGTGCCAGCCCCGCTGGGGCTCTCGATACGCAGTATTTT.

The chain joins TRBV6-5 to TRBJ1-1, with D possibly being TRBD1 (5 bases). V lost 6 bases and J lost 1, with 12 bases in between. CDR3 length: 14 amino acids. Germline loops: CDR1 MNHEY, CDR2 SVGAGI. CDR3 region: CASSRSTANTEAFF. The CDR3 DNA is TGTGCCAGCAGCCGATCGACAGCGAACACTGAAGCTTTCTTT.

The chain recombines TRBV7-3 with TRBJ2-1; no firm D call. The V gene lost 2 bases and the J gene lost 0 bases, with 11 bases spanning the gap. The CDR3 covers 16 residues. The germline gives CDR1 SGHTA, CDR2 FQGTGA. The DNA of the CDR3 is TGTGCCAGCAGCTTATTGTCTCCGAGCTCCTACAATGAGCAGTTCTTC. Translation: CASSLLSPSSYNEQFF.

The chain has TRBV6-5 and TRBJ2-5; tentatively, D is TRBD1 or TRBD2 (5 bases each). The germline CDR1 and CDR2 sequences are MNHEY and SVGAGI. Trimming took off 4 bases at V and 1 base at J, with 7 bases between the two ends. This CDR3 region has 13 residues. CDR3 nucleotide sequence: TGTGCCAGCAGTTCCGGGACCCAAGAGACCCAGTACTTC. It specifies CASSSGTQETQYF.

This chain joins TRBV7-9 and TRBJ2-5; TRBD1 aligns across 7 bases. Germline assignment: CDR1 SEHNR and CDR2 FQNEAQ (reference sequence). The CDR3 runs to 12 residues. V lost 5 bases, J lost 5 bases, and 2 bases stayed unmatched. In nucleotides, the CDR3 is TGTGCCAGCAGCCTCAGGGGGGAGACCCAGTACTTC. It specifies CASSLRGETQYF.

V gene TRBV27 combines with J gene TRBJ1-1; no clear D. Germline V gene sequence: CDR1 MNHEY, CDR2 SMNVEV (reference sequence). Trimming removed 6 bases at V and 4 bases at J, with 12 bases between. The CDR3 is made up of 13 amino acids. The CDR3 loop reads CASSPRESTEAFF. In nucleotides, the CDR3 is TGTGCCAGCAGCCCCCGGGAGTCCACTGAAGCTTTCTTT.

This chain uses TRBV11-2 with TRBJ2-7; 10 nucleotides agree with TRBD2. J was trimmed by 4 bases and V by 5 bases; bases with no gene match: 14. Germline-derived CDR1 and CDR2 are SGHAT and FQNNGV. This CDR3 contains 17 residues. CDR3 in amino acids: CASSGRTSGRTGYEQYF. The DNA for the CDR3 is TGTGCCAGCAGCGGACGGACTAGCGGAAGGACGGGTTACGAGCAGTACTTC.

The CDR3 DNA reads TGTGCCAGCAGCCAAGTACAGGGAACCACAACTAATGAAAAACTGTTTTTT. Translation: CASSQVQGTTTNEKLFF. The chain carries TRBV4-2 and TRBJ1-4; perhaps TRBD1 as D (6 bases). There are 17 residues in the CDR3. Germline V gives CDR1 LGHNA, CDR2 YNFKEQ. Deletions cut 1 base from V and 0 bases from J, with 12 bases between.

The chain employs TRBV5-8 and TRBJ2-2; 9 nucleotides line up with TRBD1. Germline V gene data show CDR1 as SGHTS and CDR2 as YDEGEE. J gave up 3 bases and V 4 bases, and 10 bases lay outside the gene matches. This CDR3 has 17 amino acids. CDR3 bases: TGTGCCAGCAGCCACGACAGGGGGAGGCTAGACACCGGGGAGCTGTTTTTT. This translates into CASSHDRGRLDTGELFF.

The chain links TRBV3-1 (or the pseudogene TRBV3-2) to TRBJ2-3; tentative D call: TRBD2 (7 bases). With 4 bases removed from V and 5 bases from J, the gap between germline ends came to 13 bases. CDR3 size: 14 residues. Germline loops: CDR1 LGHDT, CDR2 YNNKEL (reference sequence). As DNA, the CDR3 is TGTGCCAGCAGCCTCCGCGGGGGCCGAGATACGCAGTATTTT. Its protein product is CASSLRGGRDTQYF.

The rearrangement links TRBV5-1 to TRBJ2-3; 12 bases map to TRBD2. Germline V gene lookup returns CDR1 SGHRS and CDR2 YFSETQ. V dropped 4 bases and J dropped 5; count of bases not matched to a gene: 8. The CDR3 is made up of 16 amino acids. In nucleotides, the CDR3 is TGCGCCAGCAGCCCGCAGACTAGCGGGAGTCGAGATACGCAGTATTTT. It codes for CASSPQTSGSRDTQYF.

This sequence joins TRBV7-2 and TRBJ2-5, with TRBD2 identical over 9 bases. The CDR3 has 14 amino acids. CDR1 and CDR2 from the germline V gene are SGHTA and FQGNSA. V gave up 2 bases and J gave up 4 bases; unmatched junction bases: 2. The CDR3 nucleotides are TGTGCCAGCAGCTTAACTAGCGGGTTAGAGACCCAGTACTTC. Amino acids: CASSLTSGLETQYF.

This chain joins TRBV11-1 and TRBJ2-7; D gene ambiguous. Germline lookup yields CDR1 SGHAT and CDR2 FQDESV (reference sequence). This CDR3 is 12 amino acids long. V was shortened by 3 bases and J by 6 bases, with 9 bases between the two germline ends. The CDR3 nucleotides are TGTGCCAGCAGCTTCATTTTACGCGAGCAGTACTTC. It encodes CASSFILREQYF. Full variable domain (outside the CDR3, taken from reference TRBV11-1 and TRBJ2-7): EAEVAQSPRYKITEKSQAVAFWCDPISGHATLYWYRQILGQGPELLVQFQDESVVDDSQLPKDRFSAERLKGVDSTLKIQPAELGDSAMYLCASSFILREQYFGPGTRLTVT.

The chain has TRBV28 and TRBJ2-1; 7 bases align to TRBD2. The CDR3 sequence is 14 residues long. From germline, CDR1 is MDHEN and CDR2 SYDVKM. The ends lost 8 bases at V and 5 bases at J; junction bases unmatched: 9. CDR3 residues: CASGVVAGDNEQFF. The CDR3 DNA is TGTGCCAGCGGCGTTGTGGCGGGAGACAATGAGCAGTTCTTC.

CDR3 bases: TGTGCCAGCAGTGGGAGGGCCGCCTATAATTCACCCCTCCACTTT. It specifies CASSGRAAYNSPLHF. V gene TRBV27 combines with J gene TRBJ1-6; unclear D gene. The CDR3 is 15 residues long. The V end was cut by 5 bases, the J end by 2 bases, with 10 bases between. Germline V gene data show CDR1 as MNHEY and CDR2 as SMNVEV (reference sequence).

This clone appeared a single time. The V call is TRBV4-1, the J call TRBJ2-3, with D unclear. V was clipped by 1 base and J by 4 bases, with 3 bases between them. This CDR3 contains 12 residues. Germline V CDR1 and CDR2: MGHRA, YSYEKL. The CDR3 here is CASSQVADTQYF. The CDR3 DNA reads TGCGCCAGCAGCCAAGTGGCAGATACGCAGTATTTT.